A selection of T cell receptor beta chains follows, all from one sample in a study of blood T cell repertoires in COVID-19. The method was immunoSEQ multiplex PCR; TCRdb's version includes in-frame clones alone and lacks a portion of them. The sample includes 200,000 to 250,000 clones, around 90% seen only once; the top ten take more than 3%. Material for sequencing was PBMCs or T cells enriched from blood (not recorded which). These receptors all stem from a woman in her twenties or thirties who had been exposed to COVID-19. Both conserved end residues are part of each CDR3. D genes are given only for firm matches. Part of the rows lack a size; the others show once, few, many or a class for expanded clones.

d_gene	v_gene	j_gene	abundance	CDR3aa	CDR3nt
-	TRBV3-1/TRBV3-2	TRBJ2-7	-	CASSRGGDGNYEQYF	TGTGCCAGCAGCCGAGGGGGGGACGGGAACTACGAGCAGTACTTC
-	TRBV7-2	TRBJ2-7	-	CASSEQGRAYEQYF	TGTGCCAGCAGCGAACAGGGAAGGGCCTACGAGCAGTACTTC
-	TRBV5-1	TRBJ1-1	-	CASSLVGVENTEAFF	TGCGCCAGCAGCTTGGTAGGGGTGGAGAACACTGAAGCTTTCTTT
-	TRBV6-1	TRBJ1-2	-	CASSETQQDYGYTF	TGTGCCAGCAGTGAGACCCAGCAGGACTATGGCTACACCTTC
TRBD1	TRBV11-2	TRBJ1-2	-	CASSLGRGTGRSGYTF	TGTGCCAGCAGCTTAGGTCGGGGGACAGGGAGAAGTGGCTACACCTTC
-	TRBV6-5	TRBJ1-2	-	CASSYWQRYGYTF	TGTGCCAGCAGTTACTGGCAGCGCTATGGCTACACCTTC
-	TRBV7-9	TRBJ1-6	-	CASSYLRNNSPLHF	TGTGCCAGCAGCTATCTGCGGAACAATTCACCCCTCCACTTT
TRBD1	TRBV7-9	TRBJ1-1	-	CASSYDRARNTEAFF	TGTGCCAGCAGCTACGACAGGGCGCGGAACACTGAAGCTTTCTTT
-	TRBV12-3/TRBV12-4	TRBJ1-1	-	CASRTQGTEAFF	TGTGCCAGCAGAACTCAGGGAACTGAAGCTTTCTTT
-	TRBV6-5	TRBJ2-7	-	CASTPGLRAYEQYF	TGTGCCAGCACTCCGGGACTCAGGGCCTACGAGCAGTACTTC
-	TRBV18	TRBJ1-2	-	CASSPGQMIYGYTF	TGTGCCAGCTCACCGGGACAAATGATCTATGGCTACACCTTC
-	TRBV7-9	TRBJ2-1	-	CASSLGNGNEQFF	TGTGCCAGCAGCTTAGGAAACGGTAATGAGCAGTTCTTC
-	TRBV6-5	TRBJ1-2	-	CASGDRIVTYGGYTF	TGTGCCAGCGGCGACAGGATAGTAACCTATGGCGGCTACACCTTC
-	TRBV7-9	TRBJ2-1	-	CASSLELIENEQFF	TGTGCCAGCAGCTTAGAGTTGATCGAGAATGAGCAGTTCTTC
TRBD2	TRBV7-2	TRBJ2-3	-	CASSSLAKSTDTQYF	TGTGCCAGCAGCTCACTAGCGAAAAGCACAGATACGCAGTATTTT
-	TRBV5-5	TRBJ1-4	-	CASSFRDATNEKLFF	TGTGCCAGCAGCTTTAGAGATGCAACTAATGAAAAACTGTTTTTT
-	TRBV9	TRBJ2-7	-	CASSSGAYEQYF	TGTGCCAGCAGCTCAGGCGCCTACGAGCAGTACTTC
-	TRBV7-2	TRBJ1-5	-	CASSLVAGSNQPQHF	TGTGCCAGCAGCTTAGTAGCCGGTAGCAATCAGCCCCAGCATTTT
TRBD2	TRBV29-1	TRBJ2-1	-	CSVDRPSGSYNEQFF	TGCAGCGTTGATAGGCCTAGCGGCTCCTACAATGAGCAGTTCTTC
-	TRBV18	TRBJ2-1	-	CASSPPIAWRQFF	TGTGCCAGCTCACCACCGATCGCCTGGAGGCAGTTCTTC
TRBD1	TRBV11-2	TRBJ1-4	-	CASSLPTFRDRDEKLFF	TGTGCCAGCAGCTTACCCACGTTCCGGGACAGAGATGAAAAACTGTTTTTT
-	TRBV21-1	TRBJ1-1	-	CASSKGGEPRGKAFF	TGTGCCAGCAGCAAAGGTGGAGAACCAAGGGGGAAAGCTTTCTTT
-	TRBV12-3/TRBV12-4	TRBJ1-4	-	CATGEDLNEKLFF	TGTGCCACCGGGGAGGACCTTAATGAAAAACTGTTTTTT
-	TRBV5-1	TRBJ2-2	few	CASRPPEISGELFF	TGCGCCAGCCGCCCACCGGAGATTTCCGGGGAGCTGTTTTTT